This TCR beta chain was obtained from a study of identical twins. Study observations and caveats: Excess sharing between twins was weaker in beta out-of-frame sequences. Cross-sectional statistics underpinned the conclusions; the same donors were not followed.

Looked up from germline, CDR1 is KGHSH and CDR2 is LQKENI. Trimming took off 0 bases at V and 2 bases at J, with 10 bases between the two ends. The CDR3 is 15 residues long. This clonotype was counted many times. What it binds is not known. TCRdb passed the 5' RACE reads through MiXCR, listing each CDR3 protein once. The sample carries hundreds of thousands of distinct CDR3 sequences, more than 6.5% recorded once. These data were likewise used in another study, on yellow fever vaccine responses in identical twins.

The source of this sequence is a young woman in good health. The chain couples TRBV18 to TRBJ1-1; D gene ambiguous. Material: PBMCs. The CDR3 bases are TGTGCCAGCTCACCACCGATAAGGTTAAACACTGAAGCTTTCTTT. As protein: CASSPPIRLNTEAFF. Complete variable domain (other parts from reference TRBV18 and TRBJ1-1): NAGVMQNPRHLVRRRGQEARLRCSPMKGHSHVYWYRQLPEEGLKFMVYLQKENIIDESGMPKERFSAEFPKEGPSILRIQQVVRGDSAAYFCASSPPIRLNTEAFFGQGTRLTVV.